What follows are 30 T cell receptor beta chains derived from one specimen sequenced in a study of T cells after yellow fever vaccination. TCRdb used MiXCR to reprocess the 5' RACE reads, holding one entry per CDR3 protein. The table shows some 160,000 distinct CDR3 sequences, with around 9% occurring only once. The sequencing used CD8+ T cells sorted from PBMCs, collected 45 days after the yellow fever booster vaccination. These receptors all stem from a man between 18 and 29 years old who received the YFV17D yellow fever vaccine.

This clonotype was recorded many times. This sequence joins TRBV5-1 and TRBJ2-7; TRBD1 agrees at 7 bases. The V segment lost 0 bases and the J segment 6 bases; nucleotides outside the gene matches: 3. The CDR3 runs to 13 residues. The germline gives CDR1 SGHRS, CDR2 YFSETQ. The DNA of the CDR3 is TGCGCCAGCAGCTTGGTACAGGGGCGCGAGCAGTACTTC. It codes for CASSLVQGREQYF.

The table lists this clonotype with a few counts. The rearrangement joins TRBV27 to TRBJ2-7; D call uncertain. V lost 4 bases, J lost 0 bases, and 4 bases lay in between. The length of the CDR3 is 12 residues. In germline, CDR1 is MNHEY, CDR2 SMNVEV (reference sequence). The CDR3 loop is CASSWGSYEQYF. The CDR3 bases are TGTGCCAGCAGTTGGGGCTCCTACGAGCAGTACTTC.

CDR3 protein: CASSPKMDGNTIYF. The CDR3 nucleotides are TGTGCCAGCAGCCCTAAAATGGATGGAAACACCATATATTTT. The chain links TRBV7-9 to TRBJ1-3, with unresolved D. V was trimmed by 5 bases and J by 3 bases, leaving 11 bases between them. The length of the CDR3 is 14 residues. Germline assignment: CDR1 SEHNR and CDR2 FQNEAQ (reference sequence).

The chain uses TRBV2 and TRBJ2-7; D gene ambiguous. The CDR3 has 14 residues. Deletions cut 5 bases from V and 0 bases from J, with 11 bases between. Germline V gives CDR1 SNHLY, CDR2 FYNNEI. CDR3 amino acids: CASSRTLPSYEQYF. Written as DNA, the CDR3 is TGTGCCAGCAGTCGGACCTTACCCTCCTACGAGCAGTACTTC.

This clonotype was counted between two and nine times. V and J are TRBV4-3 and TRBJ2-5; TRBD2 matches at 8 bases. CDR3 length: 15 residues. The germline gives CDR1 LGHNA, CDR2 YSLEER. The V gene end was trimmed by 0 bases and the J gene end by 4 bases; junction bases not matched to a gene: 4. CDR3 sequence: CASSQDYAGGETQYF. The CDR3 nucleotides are TGCGCCAGCAGCCAAGATTACGCGGGGGGAGAGACCCAGTACTTC.

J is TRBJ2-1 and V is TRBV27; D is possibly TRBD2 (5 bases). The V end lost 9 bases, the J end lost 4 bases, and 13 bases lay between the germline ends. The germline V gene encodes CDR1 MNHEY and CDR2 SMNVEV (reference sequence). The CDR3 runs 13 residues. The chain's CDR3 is CASRGIQYNEQFF. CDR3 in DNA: TGTGCCAGTCGAGGGATTCAATACAATGAGCAGTTCTTC.

The CDR3 protein is CASRLSRGPYNEQFF. CDR3 coding DNA: TGTGCCAGCAGGTTATCCCGGGGGCCTTACAATGAGCAGTTCTTC. The chain uses TRBV7-8 and TRBJ2-1; TRBD1 or TRBD2 may be the D gene (6 bases each). Trimming removed 6 bases from V and 4 bases from J, with 16 bases in between. The CDR3 totals 15 residues. Per the germline V gene, CDR1 is SGHVS and CDR2 is FQNEAQ.

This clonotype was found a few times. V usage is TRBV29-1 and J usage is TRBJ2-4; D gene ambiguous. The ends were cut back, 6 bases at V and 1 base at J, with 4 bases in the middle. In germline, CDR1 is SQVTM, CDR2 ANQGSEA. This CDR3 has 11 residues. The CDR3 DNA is TGCAGCGTCGAGGCCAAAAACATTCAGTACTTC. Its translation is CSVEAKNIQYF.

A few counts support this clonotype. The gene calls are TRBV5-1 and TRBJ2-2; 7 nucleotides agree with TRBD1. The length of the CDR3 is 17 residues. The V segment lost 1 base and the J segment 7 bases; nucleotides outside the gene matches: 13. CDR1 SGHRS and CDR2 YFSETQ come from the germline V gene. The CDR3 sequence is CASSLYRGWIINGELFF. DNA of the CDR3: TGCGCCAGCAGCTTGTACAGGGGATGGATAATCAACGGGGAGCTGTTTTTT.

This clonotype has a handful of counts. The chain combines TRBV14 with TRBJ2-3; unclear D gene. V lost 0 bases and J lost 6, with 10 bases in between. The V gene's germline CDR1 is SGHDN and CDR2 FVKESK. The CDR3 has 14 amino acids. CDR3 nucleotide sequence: TGTGCCAGCAGCCAAGAAGTAGTGGGCGATACGCAGTATTTT. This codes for CASSQEVVGDTQYF.

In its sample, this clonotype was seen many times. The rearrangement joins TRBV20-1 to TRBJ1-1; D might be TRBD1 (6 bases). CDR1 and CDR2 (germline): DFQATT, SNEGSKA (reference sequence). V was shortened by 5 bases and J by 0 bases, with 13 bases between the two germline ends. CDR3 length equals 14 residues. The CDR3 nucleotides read TGCAGTGCTCCTGCCGGGACAATGAACACTGAAGCTTTCTTT. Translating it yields CSAPAGTMNTEAFF.

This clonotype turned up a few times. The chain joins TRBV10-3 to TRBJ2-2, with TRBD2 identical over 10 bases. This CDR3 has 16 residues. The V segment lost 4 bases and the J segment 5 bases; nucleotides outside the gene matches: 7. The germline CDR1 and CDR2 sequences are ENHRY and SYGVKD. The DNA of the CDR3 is TGTGCCATCAGTGGTCAACTAGCGGGGCCGACCGGGGAGCTGTTTTTT. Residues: CAISGQLAGPTGELFF.

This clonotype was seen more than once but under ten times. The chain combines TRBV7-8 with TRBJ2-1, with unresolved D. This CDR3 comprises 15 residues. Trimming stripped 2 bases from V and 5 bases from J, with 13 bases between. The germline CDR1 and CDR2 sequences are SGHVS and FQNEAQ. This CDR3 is CASSLFGSNDNEQFF. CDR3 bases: TGTGCCAGCAGCTTATTCGGATCTAACGACAATGAGCAGTTCTTC.

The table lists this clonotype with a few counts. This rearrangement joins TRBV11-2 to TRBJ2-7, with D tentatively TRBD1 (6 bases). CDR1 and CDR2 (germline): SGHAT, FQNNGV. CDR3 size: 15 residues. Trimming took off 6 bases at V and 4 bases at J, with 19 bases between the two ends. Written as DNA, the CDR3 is TGTGCCAGCAGTTTGGGCTGGGGGCCGCAGTACGAGCAGTACTTC. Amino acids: CASSLGWGPQYEQYF.

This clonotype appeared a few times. The CDR3 DNA reads as TGTGCCAGCAGCTTTGAAACAGGCGATGCTTTCTTT. This gives the protein CASSFETGDAFF. The chain joins TRBV7-8 to TRBJ1-1, with D perhaps TRBD1 (5 bases). CDR1 is SGHVS, CDR2 FQNEAQ, per germline. The CDR3 is made up of 12 amino acids. V lost 3 bases to trimming and J lost 11 bases, with 13 bases between them.

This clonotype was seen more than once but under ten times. As DNA, the CDR3 is TGCGCCAGCAGCCAGAAAGATATAACAGACTACGAGCAGTACTTC. Translated, it gives CASSQKDITDYEQYF. The V gene is TRBV4-3, the J gene TRBJ2-7; D ambiguous. The V gene lost 3 bases and the J gene lost 3 bases, with 15 bases spanning the gap. Per the germline V gene, CDR1 is LGHNA and CDR2 is YSLEER. The CDR3 totals 15 residues.

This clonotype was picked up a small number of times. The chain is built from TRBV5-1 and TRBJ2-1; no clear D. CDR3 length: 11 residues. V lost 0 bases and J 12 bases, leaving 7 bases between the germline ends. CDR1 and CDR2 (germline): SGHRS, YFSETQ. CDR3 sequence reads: CASSLGLWQFF. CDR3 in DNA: TGCGCCAGCAGCTTGGGGCTGTGGCAGTTCTTC.

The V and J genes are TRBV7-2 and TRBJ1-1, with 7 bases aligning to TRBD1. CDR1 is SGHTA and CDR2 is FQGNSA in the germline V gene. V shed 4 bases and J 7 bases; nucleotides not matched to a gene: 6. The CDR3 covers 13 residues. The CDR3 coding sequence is TGTGCCAGCAGCTACGGGACAGCCCTTGAAGCTTTCTTT. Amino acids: CASSYGTALEAFF.

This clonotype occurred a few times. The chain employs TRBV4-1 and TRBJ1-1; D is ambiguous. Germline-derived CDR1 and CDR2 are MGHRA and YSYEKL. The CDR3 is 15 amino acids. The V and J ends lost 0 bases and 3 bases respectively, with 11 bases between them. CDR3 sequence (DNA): TGCGCCAGCAGCCAAGATCCCGGAGTCGACACTGAAGCTTTCTTT. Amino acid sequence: CASSQDPGVDTEAFF.

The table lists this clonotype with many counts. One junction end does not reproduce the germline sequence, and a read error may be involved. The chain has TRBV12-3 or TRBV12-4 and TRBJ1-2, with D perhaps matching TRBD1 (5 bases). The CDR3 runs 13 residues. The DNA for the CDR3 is TGCGCCAGCAGCCTCGGAGGGGCCTATGGCTACACCTTC. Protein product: CASSLGGAYGYTF.

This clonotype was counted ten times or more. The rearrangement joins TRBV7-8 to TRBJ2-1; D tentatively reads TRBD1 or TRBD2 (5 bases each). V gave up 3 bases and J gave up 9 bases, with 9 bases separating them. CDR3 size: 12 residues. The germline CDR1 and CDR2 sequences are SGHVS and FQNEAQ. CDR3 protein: CASSFSGPEQFF. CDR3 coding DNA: TGTGCCAGCAGCTTTTCGGGACCTGAGCAGTTCTTC.

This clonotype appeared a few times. As DNA, the CDR3 is TGTGCCAGCAGTTTAGGGCTAGCGGTAAGCACAGATACGCAGTATTTT. It codes for CASSLGLAVSTDTQYF. This chain uses TRBV12-3 or TRBV12-4 with TRBJ2-3; 7 bases are shared with TRBD2. This CDR3 is built from 16 residues. With 1 base clipped from V and 0 bases from J, the junction kept 4 bases outside the gene matches.

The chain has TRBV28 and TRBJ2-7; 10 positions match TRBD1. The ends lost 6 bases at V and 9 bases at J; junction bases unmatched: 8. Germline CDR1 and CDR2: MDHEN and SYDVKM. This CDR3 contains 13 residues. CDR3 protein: CASSGRQGAGQYV. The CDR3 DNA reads TGTGCCAGCAGCGGAAGACAGGGGGCAGGGCAGTACGTC.

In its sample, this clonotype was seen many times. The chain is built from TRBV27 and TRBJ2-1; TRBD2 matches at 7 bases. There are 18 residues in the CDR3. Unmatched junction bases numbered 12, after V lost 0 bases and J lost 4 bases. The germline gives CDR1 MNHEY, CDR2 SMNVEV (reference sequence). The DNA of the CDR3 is TGTGCCAGCAGTTTATCGGTGCCTAGCGGATATCTATACAATGAGCAGTTCTTC. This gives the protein CASSLSVPSGYLYNEQFF.

The CDR3 region has the DNA TGTGCCAGCAGCTTTCAGGGGGTCTATGGCTACACCTTC. As protein: CASSFQGVYGYTF. The chain carries TRBV7-9 and TRBJ1-2; 7 bases are a match to TRBD1. The V and J ends lost 3 bases and 4 bases, in that order; junction bases with no gene match: 2. The CDR3 is 13 amino acids. The germline V gene encodes CDR1 SEHNR and CDR2 FQNEAQ (reference sequence).

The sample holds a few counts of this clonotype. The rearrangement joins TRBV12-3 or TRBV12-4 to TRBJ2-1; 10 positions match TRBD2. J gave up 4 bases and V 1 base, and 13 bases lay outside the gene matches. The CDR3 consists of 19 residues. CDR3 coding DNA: TGTGCCAGCAGTTTAGGGGTAGCGGGGGGCCGTAGTTGGTACAATGAGCAGTTCTTC. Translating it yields CASSLGVAGGRSWYNEQFF.

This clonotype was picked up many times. As DNA, the CDR3 is TGTGCCAGCAGCTCGAAACATGGAGGCACAGATACGCAGTATTTT. Translating gives CASSSKHGGTDTQYF. The chain recombines TRBV7-9 with TRBJ2-3; D is uncertain. Trimming cost V 4 bases and J 1 base, with 12 bases left between them. Germline loops: CDR1 SEHNR, CDR2 FQNEAQ (reference sequence). CDR3 size: 15 residues.

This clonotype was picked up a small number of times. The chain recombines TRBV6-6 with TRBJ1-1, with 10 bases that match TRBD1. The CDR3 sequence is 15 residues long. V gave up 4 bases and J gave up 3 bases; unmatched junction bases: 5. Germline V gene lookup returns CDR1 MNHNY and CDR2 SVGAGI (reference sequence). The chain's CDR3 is CASSFGTGEYTEAFF. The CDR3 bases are TGTGCCAGCAGTTTCGGGACAGGGGAGTACACTGAAGCTTTCTTT.

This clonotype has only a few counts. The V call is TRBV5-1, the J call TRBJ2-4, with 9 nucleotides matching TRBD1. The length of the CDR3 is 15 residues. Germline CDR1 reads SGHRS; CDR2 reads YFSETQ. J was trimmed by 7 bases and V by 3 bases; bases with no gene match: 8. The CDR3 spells CASSSPGQGLNIQYF. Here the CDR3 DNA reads TGCGCCAGCAGCTCCCCGGGACAGGGATTGAACATTCAGTACTTC.

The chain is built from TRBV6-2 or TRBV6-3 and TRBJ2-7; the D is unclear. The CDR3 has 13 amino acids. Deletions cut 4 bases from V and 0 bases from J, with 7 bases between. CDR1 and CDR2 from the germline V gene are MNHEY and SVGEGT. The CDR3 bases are TGTGCCAGCAGTTCCACCTACTCCTACGAGCAGTACGTC. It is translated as CASSSTYSYEQYV.